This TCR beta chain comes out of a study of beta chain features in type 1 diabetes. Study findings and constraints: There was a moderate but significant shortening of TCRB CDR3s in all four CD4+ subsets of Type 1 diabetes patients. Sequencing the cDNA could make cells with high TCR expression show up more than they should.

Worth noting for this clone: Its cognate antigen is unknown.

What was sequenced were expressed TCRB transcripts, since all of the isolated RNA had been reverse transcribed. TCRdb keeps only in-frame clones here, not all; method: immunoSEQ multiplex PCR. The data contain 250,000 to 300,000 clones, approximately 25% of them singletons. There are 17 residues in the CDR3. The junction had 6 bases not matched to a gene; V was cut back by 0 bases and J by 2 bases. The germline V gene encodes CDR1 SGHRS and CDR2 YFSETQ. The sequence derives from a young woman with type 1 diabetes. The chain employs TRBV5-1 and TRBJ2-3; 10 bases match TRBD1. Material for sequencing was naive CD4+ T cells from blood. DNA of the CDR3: TGCGCCAGCAGCTTGGCACGACAGGGGGCATCCACAGATACGCAGTATTTT. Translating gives CASSLARQGASTDTQYF.